The 23 T cell receptor beta chains listed next were all sequenced from one sample in a study of tumour-infiltrating T cells in Burkitt lymphoma. Repertoires were generated with immunoSEQ multiplex PCR, while TCRdb's copy carries only in-frame clones and drops some. The profile shows approximately 500 clones, about 91% of them singletons. Sequenced input: tumor tissue. The receptors were sampled from a human donor with Burkitt lymphoma. Some clones in this sample may be carry-over from other donors' samples.

The V and J genes are TRBV25-1 and TRBJ1-2, with D unclear. Germline CDR1 reads MGHDK; CDR2 reads SYGVNS. Trimming stripped 5 bases from V and 4 bases from J, with 20 bases between. The CDR3 has 16 amino acids. Here the CDR3 DNA reads TGTGCCAGCAGTTTGCTACGACTGGGAAAGACCTATGGCTACACCTTC. The encoded protein is CASSLLRLGKTYGYTF.

V usage is TRBV30 and J usage is TRBJ1-1; D is undetermined. V was clipped by 3 bases and J by 8 bases, with 13 bases between them. Germline assignment: CDR1 GTSNPN and CDR2 SVGIG (reference sequence). The CDR3 is 12 residues long. The CDR3 region has the DNA TGTGCCTGGAGCTTTAGGACGTTAGAAGCTTTCTTT. Protein sequence: CAWSFRTLEAFF.

J is TRBJ1-5 and V is TRBV2, with D tentatively TRBD1 (5 bases). Germline CDR1 SNHLY, CDR2 FYNNEI. There are 15 residues in the CDR3. V was cut by 3 bases and J by 3 bases, with 12 bases left in between. The CDR3 region has the DNA TGTGCCAGCAGTGAGGGGGGTACTGCCAATCAGCCCCAGCATTTT. As protein: CASSEGGTANQPQHF.

CDR3 residues: CASSVGTGVYNEQFF. The CDR3 bases are TGTGCCAGCAGCGTTGGGACAGGGGTCTACAATGAGCAGTTCTTC. The chain is built from TRBV9 and TRBJ2-1; 10 nucleotides match TRBD1. Germline CDR1 SGDLS, CDR2 YYNGEE. The CDR3 spans 15 residues. V lost 2 bases, J lost 3 bases, and 2 bases stayed unmatched.

The rearrangement uses TRBV7-9 and TRBJ1-1, with D possibly TRBD1 on 6 matching bases. There are 15 residues in the CDR3. Germline values: CDR1 SEHNR, CDR2 FQNEAQ (reference sequence). V dropped 5 bases and J dropped 1 base, with 14 bases sitting between them. This CDR3 is CASSPEQGKNTEAFF. CDR3 in DNA: TGTGCCAGCAGCCCGGAACAGGGAAAGAACACTGAAGCTTTCTTT. The full variable domain, rest sourced from reference TRBV7-9 and TRBJ1-1, is DTGVSQNPRHKITKRGQNVTFRCDPISEHNRLYWYRQTLGQGPEFLTYFQNEAQLEKSRLLSDRFSAERPKGSFSTLEIQRTEQGDSAMYLCASSPEQGKNTEAFFGQGTRLTVV.

The chain recombines TRBV5-1 with TRBJ2-2; D is undetermined. V lost 2 bases to trimming and J lost 7 bases, with 9 bases between them. The germline V gene encodes CDR1 SGHRS and CDR2 YFSETQ. The CDR3 loop spans 13 amino acids. The CDR3 nucleotides read TGCGCCAGCAGCTTCAGCGCGGTCGGGGAGCTGTTTTTT. Translation gives CASSFSAVGELFF. The variable domain in full, completed from reference TRBV5-1 and TRBJ2-2, reads KAGVTQTPRYLIKTRGQQVTLSCSPISGHRSVSWYQQTPGQGLQFLFEYFSETQRNKGNFPGRFSGRQFSNSRSEMNVSTLELGDSALYLCASSFSAVGELFFGEGSRLTVL.

V is TRBV9 and J is TRBJ2-7; a possible D gene is TRBD2 (6 bases). In germline, CDR1 is SGDLS, CDR2 YYNGEE. This CDR3 is built from 14 residues. Trimming pared 5 bases from V and 0 bases from J, leaving 12 bases between. The CDR3 region has the DNA TGTGCCAGCAGTGGTGCGGGAAACTCCTACGAGCAGTACTTC. As protein: CASSGAGNSYEQYF.

The rearrangement uses TRBV7-8 and TRBJ2-7; D perhaps matches TRBD2 (5 bases). CDR3 length: 14 amino acids. CDR1 is SGHVS, CDR2 FQNEAQ, per germline. Trimming stripped 4 bases from V and 0 bases from J, with 10 bases between. The CDR3 DNA reads TGTGCCAGCAGCTATCCGGGGAGCTCCTACGAGCAGTACTTC. Residues: CASSYPGSSYEQYF.

This chain links TRBV6-5 with TRBJ2-7; TRBD1 matches at 9 bases. The germline gives CDR1 MNHEY, CDR2 SVGAGI. The CDR3 totals 13 residues. J gave up 5 bases and V 4 bases, and 3 bases lay outside the gene matches. CDR3: CASSSGQGDEQYF. CDR3 nucleotide sequence: TGTGCCAGCAGTTCGGGACAGGGTGACGAGCAGTACTTC.

The rearrangement uses TRBV25-1 and TRBJ2-3; perhaps D is TRBD1 or TRBD2 (6 bases each). The V end lost 7 bases, the J end lost 2 bases, and 16 bases lay between the germline ends. This CDR3 has 15 amino acids. CDR1 and CDR2 (germline): MGHDK, SYGVNS. CDR3 amino acids: CASTQGSGVTDTQYF. CDR3 sequence (DNA): TGTGCCAGCACACAGGGTTCGGGGGTCACAGATACGCAGTATTTT.

This clone was counted once. The chain employs TRBV28 and TRBJ2-3; no reliable D call. Germline V CDR1 and CDR2: MDHEN, SYDVKM. V lost 4 bases and J lost 3, with 2 bases in between. The CDR3 sequence is 11 residues long. CDR3 loop: CASSSTDTQYF. CDR3 DNA sequence: TGTGCCAGCAGTTCGACAGATACGCAGTATTTT.

The gene calls are TRBV7-6 and TRBJ2-6, with D unresolved. V was clipped by 5 bases and J by 5 bases, with 19 bases between them. CDR1 and CDR2 from the germline V gene are SGHVS and FNYEAQ. This CDR3 has 17 amino acids. CDR3 DNA sequence: TGTGCCAGCAGCCTCGCAATCTCACAAAGTCGGGCCAACGTCCTGACTTTC. Its translation: CASSLAISQSRANVLTF.

The chain has TRBV4-1 and TRBJ1-2, with 8 positions matching TRBD1. Trimming removed 3 bases from V and 6 bases from J; junction bases left unmatched: 9. This CDR3 is built from 15 residues. Looked up from germline, CDR1 is MGHRA and CDR2 is YSYEKL. CDR3 sequence: CASSHYRGYSDGYTF. CDR3 DNA: TGCGCCAGCAGCCACTACAGGGGGTATTCGGATGGCTACACCTTC.

This clone occurred once. This chain links TRBV27 with TRBJ2-6, with D perhaps matching TRBD1 (5 bases). V was clipped by 8 bases and J by 1 base, with 12 bases between them. The CDR3 extends over 15 amino acids. Germline V CDR1 and CDR2: MNHEY, SMNVEV (reference sequence). CDR3 sequence: CASGLRESGANVLTF. The DNA of the CDR3 is TGTGCCAGCGGCCTCAGGGAATCTGGGGCCAACGTCCTGACTTTC.

By share, this clone ranks as hyperexpanded (1% or more). The chain couples TRBV27 to TRBJ1-1; D remains ambiguous. The germline V and J ends were trimmed by 0 bases and 5 bases, with 10 bases remaining between them. The CDR3 runs 14 residues. From germline, CDR1 is MNHEY and CDR2 SMNVEV (reference sequence). The CDR3 DNA reads as TGTGCCAGCAGTTTATCAGGTGTAGGGACTGAAGCTTTCTTT. This gives the protein CASSLSGVGTEAFF.

This chain links TRBV7-2 with TRBJ2-3; 7 bases map to TRBD1. Germline V CDR1 and CDR2: SGHTA, FQGNSA. Germline trimming cut 5 bases from V and 6 bases from J; bases unmatched to any gene: 5. This CDR3 has 13 residues. This CDR3 is CASSLKQGDTQYF. CDR3 in DNA: TGTGCCAGCAGCCTAAAACAGGGGGATACGCAGTATTTT.

The gene calls are TRBV7-9 and TRBJ2-7; D is undetermined. Germline-derived CDR1 and CDR2 are SEHNR and FQNEAQ (reference sequence). Trimming took 4 bases from V and 6 from J, leaving 7 bases between them. There are 11 residues in the CDR3. CDR3 protein: CASSSESEQYF. The CDR3 nucleotides read TGTGCCAGCAGCTCAGAGTCCGAGCAGTACTTC.

This rearrangement joins TRBV2 to TRBJ2-1; D might be TRBD1 or TRBD2, each matching 5 bases. This CDR3 comprises 13 residues. V lost 3 bases and J lost 5, with 8 bases in between. CDR1 is SNHLY and CDR2 is FYNNEI in the germline V gene. CDR3 in DNA: TGTGCCAGCAGTGATGGGACCAACAATGAGCAGTTCTTC. Its translation: CASSDGTNNEQFF. The full variable domain, its missing parts supplied by reference TRBV2 and TRBJ2-1, is EPEVTQTPSHQVTQMGQEVILRCVPISNHLYFYWYRQILGQKVEFLVSFYNNEISEKSEIFDDQFSVERPDGSNFTLKIRSTKLEDSAMYFCASSDGTNNEQFFGPGTRLTVL.

The chain is built from TRBV6-1 and TRBJ1-5; D not certain. V lost 3 bases and J lost 1, with 7 bases in between. The germline CDR1 and CDR2 sequences are MNHNS and SASEGT. The CDR3 is 14 residues long. CDR3 amino acids: CASSDVASNQPQHF. The CDR3 region has the DNA TGTGCCAGCAGTGACGTAGCAAGCAATCAGCCCCAGCATTTT.

V usage is TRBV6-1 and J usage is TRBJ2-5; D is unresolved. The CDR3 consists of 10 residues. CDR1 and CDR2 (germline): MNHNS, SASEGT. V lost 3 bases and J lost 13, with 9 bases in between. CDR3 amino acids: CASSEGKTYF. CDR3 sequence (DNA): TGTGCCAGCAGTGAGGGTAAAACGTACTTC.

The chain employs TRBV7-6 and TRBJ2-5; 12 bases are a match to TRBD2. J lost 1 base, V lost 3 bases, and 3 bases had no gene match. This CDR3 has 16 amino acids. CDR1 is SGHVS and CDR2 is FNYEAQ in the germline V gene. In nucleotides, the CDR3 is TGTGCCAGCAGCTTGACTAGCGGGAGTGGCCAAGAGACCCAGTACTTC. As protein: CASSLTSGSGQETQYF.

The chain combines TRBV29-1 with TRBJ2-7, with TRBD2 matching 8 bases. From germline, CDR1 is SQVTM and CDR2 ANQGSEA. The length of the CDR3 is 13 residues. V lost 6 bases to trimming and J lost 2 bases; unmatched junction nucleotides: 6. For the CDR3, the DNA is TGCAGCGTGGGGCGGGAGGAACCCTACGAGCAGTACTTC. Translated: CSVGREEPYEQYF.

This chain joins TRBV2 and TRBJ2-7; D remains ambiguous. V shed 7 bases and J shed 4 bases, with 11 bases lying between them. Germline V gene lookup returns CDR1 SNHLY and CDR2 FYNNEI. The CDR3 is 12 residues long. The chain's CDR3 is CASKRVGYEQYF. The CDR3 DNA sequence: TGTGCCAGCAAACGGGTGGGGTACGAGCAGTACTTC.